This T cell receptor (beta chain) was sequenced for a study of cytotoxic CD8 clonotypes in ibrutinib-treated CLL. About the research overall: Partial responses totalled approximately 24 and complete responses 2; after median 68 months, 14 remained remitted and about twelve progressed. Mean values per sample were some 250,000 productive templates and around 96,000 productive rearrangements. Study results and limitations: Baseline clonality was higher than in age-matched healthy donors and moved in step with circulating CD8+ T-cell counts. Once treatment began, public clonotypes, which were uncommon, contracted or stayed stable.

Produced via immunoSEQ multiplex PCR; TCRdb's table is partial and in-frame only. Of about 130,000 clones listed, around 76% are singletons. Trimming shortened V by 4 bases and J by 0 bases, and 13 bases separated the two germline ends. Germline values: CDR1 LNHDA, CDR2 SQIVND (reference sequence). This CDR3 has 16 amino acids. This clone was recorded a few times. The antigen is not known. V is TRBV19 and J is TRBJ2-4; D is undetermined. Sequences were derived from PBMCs, sampled after 24 months of ibrutinib treatment. This TCR was sampled from a human donor with chronic lymphocytic leukemia. CDR3 amino acids: CASSTLNRLAKNIQYF. The CDR3 DNA follows: TGTGCCAGTAGTACCCTAAACCGACTAGCCAAAAACATTCAGTACTTC.